Below, 9 T cell receptor beta chains from the same sample are listed, as sequenced in a study of regulatory T cells in long-lasting Graves disease. Library construction for TCR beta used iRepertoire HTBI primers and Arm-PCR of CDR3 regions. TCRdb re-analysed the multiplex PCR reads in MiXCR, keeping a single row per CDR3 protein. The table shows roughly 510,000 distinct CDR3 sequences, with roughly a sixth occurring only once. Time point meaning: newly diagnosed GD, antithyroid drugs for less than 3 months. TCR sequences were obtained from RNA taken from PBMCs. The sample was also reused in another study, on T cells in Graves' hyperthyroidism and ophthalmopathy.

The source material was peripheral blood mononuclear cells (PBMCs), sampled at new diagnosis, from a patient treated with antithyroid drugs. The receptor source for this set is a man aged 18 to 35 with Graves disease.

This clonotype was recorded many times. The V and J genes are TRBV28 and TRBJ2-7; D is possibly TRBD1 or TRBD2 (5 bases each). Germline CDR1 reads MDHEN; CDR2 reads SYDVKM. The V and J ends lost 2 bases and 2 bases respectively, with 10 bases between them. The CDR3 is made up of 14 amino acids. The DNA for the CDR3 is TGTGCCAGCAGTTTAGGGACGGTAACCTACGAGCAGTACTTC. Its protein product is CASSLGTVTYEQYF.

The chain carries TRBV30 and TRBJ2-7; weak D call: TRBD1 (7 bases). CDR1 and CDR2 from the germline V gene are GTSNPN and SVGIG (reference sequence). This CDR3 has 15 residues. Trimming removed 3 bases from V and 5 bases from J, with 20 bases in between. CDR3: CAWSRGAGRYHEQYF. CDR3 bases: TGTGCCTGGAGCAGGGGGGCGGGGAGGTACCACGAGCAGTACTTC.

Comment on this clonotype: One junction end does not reproduce the germline sequence, and a read error may be involved. The genes are TRBV5-8 and TRBJ2-1; D gene uncertain. CDR1 is SGHTS and CDR2 is YDEGEE in the germline V gene. The CDR3 extends over 19 amino acids. DNA for the CDR3: TGCGCCAGCAGCTTAGAGGTGGGGATATTCCTCCTCGCCTACAATGAGCAGTTCTTC. Translating it yields CASSLEVGIFLLAYNEQFF.

This clonotype appeared a few times. The chain joins TRBV3-1 to TRBJ2-3, with a possible D match to TRBD2 (6 bases). Germline CDR1 is LGHDT and CDR2 is YNNKEL (reference sequence). This CDR3 is built from 15 residues. Between the trimmed V and J ends, which lost 6 bases and 0 bases, there was a span of 13 bases. CDR3 sequence: CASSLLAKSTDTQYF. The CDR3 DNA is TGTGCCAGCAGTCTCCTAGCGAAAAGCACAGATACGCAGTATTTT.

This clonotype came up many times. This may arise from a read error, as a much more abundant clone is one base away. V is TRBV28 and J is TRBJ1-4; D remains unclear. CDR1 MDHEN and CDR2 SYDVKM come from the germline V gene. The CDR3 is made up of 14 amino acids. The CDR3 here is CANSLGGYNEKLFF. The CDR3, as DNA: TGTGCCAACAGTTTAGGAGGATATAATGAAAAACTGTTTTTT.

V is TRBV3-1 and J is TRBJ2-3; 7 bases match TRBD2. J gave up 0 bases and V 5 bases, and 2 bases lay outside the gene matches. Germline CDR1 and CDR2: LGHDT and YNNKEL (reference sequence). CDR3 length equals 14 residues. The CDR3 sequence: CASSSAGSTDTQYF. The CDR3 coding sequence is TGTGCCAGCAGCTCAGCGGGAAGCACAGATACGCAGTATTTT.

This clonotype has at least ten counts. The chain combines TRBV30 with TRBJ2-3, with D possibly TRBD1 on 5 matching bases. The CDR3 is 11 residues long. V lost 4 bases and J 6 bases, leaving 8 bases between the germline ends. CDR1 is GTSNPN and CDR2 is SVGIG in the germline V gene (reference sequence). CDR3 residues: CAWTQADTQYF. The CDR3 DNA sequence: TGTGCCTGGACACAGGCGGATACGCAGTATTTT.

This clonotype was recorded at least ten times. The chain is built from TRBV27 and TRBJ2-5; D is uncertain. Trimming took off 4 bases at V and 8 bases at J, with 14 bases between the two ends. Germline values: CDR1 MNHEY, CDR2 SMNVEV (reference sequence). CDR3 length: 13 residues. The CDR3 sequence: CASSSYTQVTQYF. The CDR3 DNA reads as TGTGCCAGCAGTTCGTACACACAAGTAACCCAGTACTTC.

This clonotype was counted at least ten times. The genes are TRBV28 and TRBJ2-1; 7 bases map to TRBD2. Germline V gene data show CDR1 as MDHEN and CDR2 as SYDVKM. Trimming at V came to 5 bases and at J to 4 bases, leaving 8 bases not matched to a gene. This CDR3 is built from 15 residues. The chain's CDR3 is CASSLSGGGYNEQFF. The CDR3 DNA follows: TGTGCCAGCAGTCTGTCCGGCGGGGGTTACAATGAGCAGTTCTTC. Full variable domain (rest looked up from reference TRBV28 and TRBJ2-1): DVKVTQSSRYLVKRTGEKVFLECVQDMDHENMFWYRQDPGLGLRLIYFSYDVKMKEKGDIPEGYSVSREKKERFSLILESASTNQTSMYLCASSLSGGGYNEQFFGPGTRLTVL.